The present entry profiles one TCR beta chain with its context. The data belong to a study of blood T cell repertoires in COVID-19. Study context: Spain, Italy and the United States supplied samples that represented acute and convalescent COVID-19. Sources were T cells, B-cell-depleted T cells, or PBMCs; the material itself was cDNA or gDNA.

In the original workflow: Scientists estimated how many nucleated cells there were by amplifying reference gene primers. Libraries were prepared by immunoSEQ multiplex PCR; TCRdb keeps only in-frame clonotypes and omits some of them. The V and J calls and clone size are taken from that table; D and trimming were inferred from the DNA. Counted here are more than 120,000 clones, 87% occurring once; the ten biggest clones make up around 0.91%. The CDR3 runs 13 residues. Germline CDR1 WNHNN, CDR2 SYGVQD (reference sequence). V lost 5 bases and J lost 5; bases outside the gene matches: 2. V gene TRBV10-1 combines with J gene TRBJ1-1; 10 positions match TRBD1. The source material was peripheral blood. This receptor was obtained from a woman between 45 and 60 years old with acute or convalescent COVID-19. CDR3 loop: CASSRDRGTEAFF. The CDR3 region has the DNA TGCGCCAGCAGTCGGGACAGGGGTACTGAAGCTTTCTTT.